The 14 T cell receptor beta chains presented below share a single source sample, sequenced in a study of blood T cell repertoires in COVID-19. The assay was immunoSEQ multiplex PCR, and TCRdb's table has in-frame clones only and misses some. This sample has 150,000 to 200,000 clones; about 86% occur once, and the top ten carry roughly 7.3%. Sequenced input: peripheral blood. The source of these receptors is a woman over 75 in a cohort sampled during active or convalescent COVID-19.

The genes are TRBV5-1 and TRBJ2-1; TRBD1 matches at 8 bases. Trimming took 7 bases from V and 5 from J; bases not matched to a gene: 11. The CDR3 spans 15 residues. The germline V gene encodes CDR1 SGHRS and CDR2 YFSETQ. CDR3 sequence: CASRRGGTGDNEQFF. The DNA of the CDR3 is TGCGCCAGCCGGCGAGGTGGGACAGGAGACAATGAGCAGTTCTTC.

V usage is TRBV5-1 and J usage is TRBJ1-5, with D possibly being TRBD1 (5 bases). The length of the CDR3 is 15 residues. In germline, CDR1 is SGHRS, CDR2 YFSETQ. V dropped 3 bases and J dropped 7 bases, with 17 bases sitting between them. In DNA, the CDR3 is TGCGCCAGCAGCTCGGAGTCGGGGAGGGACCAGCCCCAGCATTTT. This translates into CASSSESGRDQPQHF.

J is TRBJ2-6 and V is TRBV14; TRBD2 is a possible D gene (5 bases). Germline assignment: CDR1 SGHDN and CDR2 FVKESK. This CDR3 spans 16 amino acids. Trimming removed 1 base at V and 1 base at J, with 8 bases between. DNA of the CDR3: TGTGCCAGCAGCCAAGGTCCGGGATCTGGGGCCAACGTCCTGACTTTC. Encoded protein: CASSQGPGSGANVLTF.

The chain carries TRBV5-1 and TRBJ2-2, with a possible D match to TRBD2 (5 bases). The CDR3 loop spans 15 amino acids. With 0 bases removed from V and 7 bases from J, the gap between germline ends came to 13 bases. Germline assignment: CDR1 SGHRS and CDR2 YFSETQ. DNA for the CDR3: TGCGCCAGCAGCTTGGTAGGACTTAAGGTCGGGGAGCTGTTTTTT. As protein: CASSLVGLKVGELFF.

This clone was seen only once. The chain employs TRBV27 and TRBJ2-2; D call uncertain. The V end lost 8 bases, the J end lost 0 bases, and 7 bases lay between the germline ends. Germline V gene data show CDR1 as MNHEY and CDR2 as SMNVEV (reference sequence). This CDR3 spans 13 amino acids. CDR3 bases: TGTGCCAGCTTTCGTTCGAACACCGGGGAGCTGTTTTTT. This encodes CASFRSNTGELFF.

The chain has TRBV24-1 and TRBJ2-3; possible D gene TRBD1, 5 bases. Germline V gene lookup returns CDR1 KGHDR and CDR2 SFDVKD. The CDR3 consists of 18 residues. V was cut by 3 bases and J by 1 base, with 19 bases left in between. As DNA, the CDR3 is TGTGCCACCAGTGATCGGGTAGGGGCCCCCCTGGGCACAGATACGCAGTATTTT. Residues: CATSDRVGAPLGTDTQYF.

The chain is built from TRBV27 and TRBJ1-2, with 9 positions matching TRBD1. J gave up 7 bases and V 5 bases, and 11 bases lay outside the gene matches. This CDR3 contains 15 residues. In germline, CDR1 is MNHEY, CDR2 SMNVEV (reference sequence). For the CDR3, the DNA is TGTGCCAGCAGTCCGAGTTTTACAGGGGGCGGTGGCTACACCTTC. This encodes CASSPSFTGGGGYTF.

This chain joins TRBV7-6 and TRBJ2-4; D is possibly TRBD2 (5 bases). The CDR3 is 15 residues long. Germline CDR1 is SGHVS and CDR2 is FNYEAQ. Deletions cut 3 bases from V and 4 bases from J, with 13 bases between. CDR3 loop: CASSFPFSGKNIQYF. In DNA form, the CDR3 reads TGTGCCAGCAGCTTCCCGTTTTCGGGAAAAAACATTCAGTACTTC.

This chain uses TRBV7-8 with TRBJ2-2; D may be TRBD2 (5 bases). The V and J ends lost 2 bases and 7 bases respectively, with 11 bases between them. The germline CDR1 and CDR2 sequences are SGHVS and FQNEAQ. CDR3 size: 14 residues. The CDR3 protein is CASSLLRTHGELFF. CDR3 sequence (DNA): TGTGCCAGCAGCTTACTGCGGACTCACGGGGAGCTGTTTTTT.

The CDR3 DNA reads TGTGCCAGCAGTTTCCCCGGTCGTGTACAGCGGAATAATTCACCCCTCCACTTT. Translation: CASSFPGRVQRNNSPLHF. V gene TRBV27 combines with J gene TRBJ1-6; D unclear. Germline-derived CDR1 and CDR2 are MNHEY and SMNVEV (reference sequence). This CDR3 has 18 residues. Trimming cost V 3 bases and J 5 bases, with 20 bases left between them.

The genes are TRBV7-2 and TRBJ1-4, with no clear D. Per the germline V gene, CDR1 is SGHTA and CDR2 is FQGNSA. Trimming shortened V by 2 bases and J by 8 bases, and 9 bases separated the two germline ends. This CDR3 region has 13 residues. Here the CDR3 DNA reads TGTGCCAGCAGCTTAACGAGGGAGGAAAAACTGTTTTTT. Amino acid sequence: CASSLTREEKLFF.

This sequence joins TRBV15 and TRBJ2-1, with 11 bases fitting TRBD1. The CDR3 has 14 residues. The germline V gene encodes CDR1 LNHNV and CDR2 YYDKDF (reference sequence). The V and J ends lost 3 bases and 7 bases, in that order; junction bases with no gene match: 2. In DNA form, the CDR3 reads TGTGCCACCAGCAGGGGGACAGGGGGAAATGAGCAGTTCTTC. Translating gives CATSRGTGGNEQFF.

The chain employs TRBV27 and TRBJ1-4, with a weak D call TRBD1 (6 bases). The CDR3 consists of 17 residues. The germline V gene encodes CDR1 MNHEY and CDR2 SMNVEV (reference sequence). V was cut by 2 bases and J by 1 base, with 14 bases left in between. The CDR3 reads CASSLGRQGRTNEKLFF. CDR3 DNA: TGTGCCAGCAGTTTAGGGCGTCAGGGGCGAACTAATGAAAAACTGTTTTTT.

V is TRBV11-2 and J is TRBJ1-4; TRBD1 matches at 8 bases. CDR3 length: 15 residues. V trimming: 5 bases; J trimming: 8 bases; junction bases outside the gene matches: 10. Germline V gene data show CDR1 as SGHAT and CDR2 as FQNNGV. This CDR3 is CASSKDRVEWEKLFF. CDR3 DNA: TGTGCCAGCAGCAAGGACAGGGTTGAGTGGGAAAAACTGTTTTTT. Full variable domain (missing parts from reference TRBV11-2 and TRBJ1-4): EAGVAQSPRYKIIEKRQSVAFWCNPISGHATLYWYQQILGQGPKLLIQFQNNGVVDDSQLPKDRFSAERLKGVDSTLKIQPAKLEDSAVYLCASSKDRVEWEKLFFGSGTQLSVL.